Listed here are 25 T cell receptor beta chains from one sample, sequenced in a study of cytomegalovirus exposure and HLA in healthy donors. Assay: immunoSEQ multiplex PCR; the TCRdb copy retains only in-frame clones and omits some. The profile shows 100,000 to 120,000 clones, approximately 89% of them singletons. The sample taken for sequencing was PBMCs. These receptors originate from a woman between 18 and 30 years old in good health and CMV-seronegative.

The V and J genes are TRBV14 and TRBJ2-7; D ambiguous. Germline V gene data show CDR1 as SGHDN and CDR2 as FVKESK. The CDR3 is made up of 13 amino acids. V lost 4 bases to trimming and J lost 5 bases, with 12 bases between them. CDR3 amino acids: CASSPRIRDEQYF. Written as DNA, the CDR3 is TGTGCCAGCAGCCCGCGGATACGCGACGAGCAGTACTTC.

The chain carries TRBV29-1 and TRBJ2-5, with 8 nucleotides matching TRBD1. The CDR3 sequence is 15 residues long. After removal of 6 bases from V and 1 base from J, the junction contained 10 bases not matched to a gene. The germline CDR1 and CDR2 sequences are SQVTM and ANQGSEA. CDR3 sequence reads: CSVQPGDRLQETQYF. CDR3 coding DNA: TGCAGCGTGCAACCGGGGGACAGGCTCCAAGAGACCCAGTACTTC.

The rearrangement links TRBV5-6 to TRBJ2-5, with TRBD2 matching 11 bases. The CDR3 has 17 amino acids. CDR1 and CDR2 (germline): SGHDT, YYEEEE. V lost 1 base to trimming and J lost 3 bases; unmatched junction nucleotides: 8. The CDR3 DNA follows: TGTGCCAGCAGCTTGTATTCAACTAGCGGGGGCAAAGAGACCCAGTACTTC. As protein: CASSLYSTSGGKETQYF.

CDR3 region: CASSDYPVSGANVLTF. Written as DNA, the CDR3 is TGTGCCAGCAGTGACTACCCGGTATCGGGGGCCAACGTCCTGACTTTC. The rearrangement links TRBV6-4 to TRBJ2-6; D is undetermined. The CDR3 spans 16 residues. V lost 1 base, J lost 4 bases, and 11 bases lay in between. In germline, CDR1 is MRHNA, CDR2 SNTAGT.

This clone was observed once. The CDR3 is CASSAILGGAGNTIYF. Written as DNA, the CDR3 is TGTGCCAGCAGTGCAATTCTCGGGGGAGCTGGAAACACCATATATTTT. The chain employs TRBV6-1 and TRBJ1-3; D perhaps matches TRBD1 (5 bases). V was clipped by 4 bases and J by 2 bases, with 15 bases between them. The germline CDR1 and CDR2 sequences are MNHNS and SASEGT. The CDR3 totals 16 residues.

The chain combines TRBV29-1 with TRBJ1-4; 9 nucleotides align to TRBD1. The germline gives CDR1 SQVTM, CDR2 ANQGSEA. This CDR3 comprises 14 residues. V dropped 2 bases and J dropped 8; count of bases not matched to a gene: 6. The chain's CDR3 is CSVETGTGFEKLFF. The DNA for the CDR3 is TGCAGCGTTGAAACCGGGACAGGGTTCGAAAAACTGTTTTTT.

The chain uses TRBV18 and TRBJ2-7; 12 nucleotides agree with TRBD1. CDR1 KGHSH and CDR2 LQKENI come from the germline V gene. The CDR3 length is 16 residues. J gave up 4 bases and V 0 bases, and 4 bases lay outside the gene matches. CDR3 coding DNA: TGTGCCAGCTCACCACCGGGGGGACAGGGGGCTTACGAGCAGTACTTC. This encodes CASSPPGGQGAYEQYF.

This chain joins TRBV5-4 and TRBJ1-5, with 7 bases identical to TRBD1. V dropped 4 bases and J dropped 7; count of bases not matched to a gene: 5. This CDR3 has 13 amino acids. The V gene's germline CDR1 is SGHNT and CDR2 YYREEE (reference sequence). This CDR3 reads CASSTGDGQPQHF. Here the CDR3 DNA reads TGTGCCAGCAGCACAGGGGACGGGCAGCCCCAGCATTTT.

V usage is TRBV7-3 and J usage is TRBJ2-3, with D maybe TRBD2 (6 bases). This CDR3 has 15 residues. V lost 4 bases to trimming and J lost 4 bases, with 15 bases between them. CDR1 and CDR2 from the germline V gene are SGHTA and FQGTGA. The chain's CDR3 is CASSSSSGEADTQYF. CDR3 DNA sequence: TGTGCCAGCAGCTCCTCCTCTGGGGAGGCAGATACGCAGTATTTT.

CDR3 sequence (DNA): TGTGCCAGCAGCTCGGGACAGGGTCTTGATGGCTACACCTTC. Amino acids: CASSSGQGLDGYTF. V is TRBV7-9 and J is TRBJ1-2; 9 bases agree with TRBD1. The CDR3 extends over 14 amino acids. The V segment lost 4 bases and the J segment 6 bases; nucleotides outside the gene matches: 6. The germline gives CDR1 SEHNR, CDR2 FQNEAQ (reference sequence).

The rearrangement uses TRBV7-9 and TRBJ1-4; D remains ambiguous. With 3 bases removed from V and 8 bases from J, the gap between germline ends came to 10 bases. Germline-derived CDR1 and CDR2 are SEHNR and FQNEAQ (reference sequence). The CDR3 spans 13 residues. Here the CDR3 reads CASSLQDREKLFF. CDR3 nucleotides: TGTGCCAGCAGCTTGCAGGATCGGGAAAAACTGTTTTTT.

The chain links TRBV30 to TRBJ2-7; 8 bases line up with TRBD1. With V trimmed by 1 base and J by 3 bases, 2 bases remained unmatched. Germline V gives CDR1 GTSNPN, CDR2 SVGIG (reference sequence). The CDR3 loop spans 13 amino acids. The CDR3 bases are TGTGCCTGGAGTGCGGGACAGGACTACGAGCAGTACTTC. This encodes CAWSAGQDYEQYF.

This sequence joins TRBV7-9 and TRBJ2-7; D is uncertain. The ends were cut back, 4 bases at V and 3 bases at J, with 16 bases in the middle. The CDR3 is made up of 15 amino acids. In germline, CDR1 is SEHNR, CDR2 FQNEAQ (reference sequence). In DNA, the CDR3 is TGTGCCAGCAGCTCCCCTCTGGGCAGCTACTACGAGCAGTACTTC. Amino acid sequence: CASSSPLGSYYEQYF.

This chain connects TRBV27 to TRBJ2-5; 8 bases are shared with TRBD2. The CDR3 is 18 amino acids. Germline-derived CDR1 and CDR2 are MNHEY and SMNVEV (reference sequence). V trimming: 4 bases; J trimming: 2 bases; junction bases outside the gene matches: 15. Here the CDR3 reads CASSSRGGGTVRQETQYF. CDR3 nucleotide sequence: TGTGCCAGCAGTTCTCGGGGGGGCGGAACGGTGCGACAAGAGACCCAGTACTTC.

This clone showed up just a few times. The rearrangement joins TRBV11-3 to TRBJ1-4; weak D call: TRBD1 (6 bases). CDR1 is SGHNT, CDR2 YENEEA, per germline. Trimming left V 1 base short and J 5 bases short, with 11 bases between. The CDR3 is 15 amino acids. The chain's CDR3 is CASSLGAGENEKLFF. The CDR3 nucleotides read TGTGCCAGCAGCTTAGGGGCAGGGGAGAATGAAAAACTGTTTTTT.

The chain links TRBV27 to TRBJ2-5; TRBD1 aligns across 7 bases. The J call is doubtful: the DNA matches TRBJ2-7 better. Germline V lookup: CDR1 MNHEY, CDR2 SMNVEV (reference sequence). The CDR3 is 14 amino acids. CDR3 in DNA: TGTGCCAGCAGTTCCGGACAGGAGTCCTACGAGCAGTACTTC. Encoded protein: CASSSGQESYEQYF.

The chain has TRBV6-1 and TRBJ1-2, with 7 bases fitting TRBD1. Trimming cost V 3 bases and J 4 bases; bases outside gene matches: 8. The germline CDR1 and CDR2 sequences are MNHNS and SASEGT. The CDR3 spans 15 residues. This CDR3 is CASSEKDRTGYGYTF. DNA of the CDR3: TGTGCCAGCAGTGAGAAGGACAGGACCGGCTATGGCTACACCTTC.

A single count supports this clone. CDR3 coding DNA: TGTGCCAGCAGTTTATCCGGGACACCTACCTACGAGCAGTACTTC. Translation gives CASSLSGTPTYEQYF. The rearrangement joins TRBV27 to TRBJ2-7, with a tentative D call TRBD1 (6 bases). The CDR3 sequence is 15 residues long. Germline assignment: CDR1 MNHEY and CDR2 SMNVEV (reference sequence). V was clipped by 0 bases and J by 2 bases, with 11 bases between them.

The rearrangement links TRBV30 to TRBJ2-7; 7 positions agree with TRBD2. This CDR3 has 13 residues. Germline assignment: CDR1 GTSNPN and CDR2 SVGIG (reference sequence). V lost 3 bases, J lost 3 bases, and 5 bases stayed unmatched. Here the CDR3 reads CAWRGGNLYEQYF. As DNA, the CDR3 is TGTGCCTGGAGGGGGGGGAATCTCTACGAGCAGTACTTC. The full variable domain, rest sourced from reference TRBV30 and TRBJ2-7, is SQTIHQWPATLVQPVGSPLSLECTVEGTSNPNLYWYRQAAGRGLQLLFYSVGIGQISSEVPQNLSASRPQDRQFILSSKKLLLSDSGFYLCAWRGGNLYEQYFGPGTRLTVT.

The CDR3: CASSSLRGDTQYF. As DNA, the CDR3 is TGTGCCAGCAGTTCGCTCAGGGGAGATACGCAGTATTTT. V usage is TRBV28 and J usage is TRBJ2-3, with D possibly matching TRBD1 (6 bases). CDR1 and CDR2 from the germline V gene are MDHEN and SYDVKM. This CDR3 has 13 amino acids. V lost 4 bases and J 5 bases, leaving 10 bases between the germline ends.

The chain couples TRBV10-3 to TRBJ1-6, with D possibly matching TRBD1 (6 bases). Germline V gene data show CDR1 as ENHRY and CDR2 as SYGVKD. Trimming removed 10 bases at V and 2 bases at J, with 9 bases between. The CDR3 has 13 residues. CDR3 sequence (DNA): TGTGCCAGCCGGACAGCCTATAATTCACCCCTCCACTTT. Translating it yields CASRTAYNSPLHF.

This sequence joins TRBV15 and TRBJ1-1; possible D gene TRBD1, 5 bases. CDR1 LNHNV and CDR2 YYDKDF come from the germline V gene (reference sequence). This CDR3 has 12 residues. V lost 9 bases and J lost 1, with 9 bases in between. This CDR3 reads CATSTGNTEAFF. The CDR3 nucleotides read TGTGCCACTAGTACAGGGAACACTGAAGCTTTCTTT.

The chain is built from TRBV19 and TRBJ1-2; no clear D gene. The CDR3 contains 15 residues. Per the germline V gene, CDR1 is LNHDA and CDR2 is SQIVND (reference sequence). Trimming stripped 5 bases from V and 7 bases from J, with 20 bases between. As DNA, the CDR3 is TGTGCCAGTAGTCCGTCGGGAAGGGCAGAAGGTGGCTACACCTTC. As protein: CASSPSGRAEGGYTF.

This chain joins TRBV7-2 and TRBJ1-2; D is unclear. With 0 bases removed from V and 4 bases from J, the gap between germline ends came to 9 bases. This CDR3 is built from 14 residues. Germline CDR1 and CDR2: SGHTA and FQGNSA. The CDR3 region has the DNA TGTGCCAGCAGCTTAGCCGGGGAGGTCTATGGCTACACCTTC. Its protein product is CASSLAGEVYGYTF.

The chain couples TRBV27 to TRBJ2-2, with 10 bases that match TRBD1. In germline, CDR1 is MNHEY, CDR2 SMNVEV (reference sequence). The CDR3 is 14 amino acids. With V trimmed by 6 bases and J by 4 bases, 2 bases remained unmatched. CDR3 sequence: CASRWTGGTGELFF. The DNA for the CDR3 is TGTGCCAGCAGATGGACAGGGGGCACCGGGGAGCTGTTTTTT.